This paragraph reports one TCR beta chain. The read finishes 3 residues shy of the CDR3 end, and the germline J gene is used to complete it. The table came from immunoSEQ multiplex PCR; TCRdb's copy has only in-frame clones and leaves some out. Observed in the sample are about 35,000 clones, none of them singletons. The CDR3 has 18 residues. From germline, CDR1 is KGHSH and CDR2 LQKENI. V shed 3 bases and J 1 base; nucleotides not matched to a gene: 12. This specimen belongs to a study of T cell clonality in common variable immunodeficiency. The sequenced sample consisted of peripheral blood mononuclear cells. This TCR came from a person aged 18 to 69 in good health. The chain couples TRBV18 to TRBJ2-3, with 8 bases that match TRBD1. The sequenced CDR3 bases are TGTGCCAGCTCACCCCGGGACAGGTGGATCTTGGGCACAGATACG. Encoded protein: CASSPRDRWILGTDT. The CDR3 reads in full as CASSPRDRWILGTDTQYF. Based on the CDR3 plus reference TRBV18 and TRBJ2-3, the full variable domain is NAGVMQNPRHLVRRRGQEARLRCSPMKGHSHVYWYRQLPEEGLKFMVYLQKENIIDESGMPKERFSAEFPKEGPSILRIQQVVRGDSAAYFCASSPRDRWILGTDTQYFGPGTRLTVL.